These 27 T cell receptor beta chains originate from one sample sequenced in a study of response to subunit inactivated influenza vaccine. MiXCR, applied by TCRdb to the RT-PCR reads, yields one record per CDR3 protein. The table includes just under 550,000 distinct CDR3 sequences, roughly a quarter detected once. These data also featured in a second study, about T cells expressing NK-cell markers. Per that study: It was by 5'RACE template switching with UMIs that TCR beta cDNA was made.

The sample consisted of CD4+ T cells sorted from PBMCs, taken about 12 days after vaccination. The origin of the receptors is a man between 45 and 60 years old who received an inactivated influenza vaccine.

The chain joins TRBV30 to TRBJ1-2; no clear D. CDR1 and CDR2 from the germline V gene are GTSNPN and SVGIG (reference sequence). There are 13 residues in the CDR3. V was clipped by 1 base and J by 4 bases, with 10 bases between them. This chain's CDR3 is CAWSEAGRYGYTF. The CDR3 coding sequence is TGTGCCTGGAGTGAAGCGGGCCGCTATGGCTACACCTTC.

There are a few counts of this clonotype. V gene TRBV19 combines with J gene TRBJ2-7; D uncertain. The germline V gene has CDR1 LNHDA and CDR2 SQIVND (reference sequence). There are 12 residues in the CDR3. The V end was cut by 4 bases, the J end by 4 bases, with 8 bases between. The CDR3 coding sequence is TGTGCCAGTAGTAAACAAGATTACGAGCAGTACTTC. Protein: CASSKQDYEQYF.

The chain joins TRBV18 to TRBJ2-2; no firm D call. Germline V lookup: CDR1 KGHSH, CDR2 LQKENI. The CDR3 is 13 residues long. With 8 bases removed from V and 1 base from J, the gap between germline ends came to 8 bases. CDR3 residues: CASLGWNTGELFF. As DNA, the CDR3 is TGTGCCAGCCTAGGATGGAACACCGGGGAGCTGTTTTTT. The full variable domain, rest sourced from reference TRBV18 and TRBJ2-2, is NAGVMQNPRHLVRRRGQEARLRCSPMKGHSHVYWYRQLPEEGLKFMVYLQKENIIDESGMPKERFSAEFPKEGPSILRIQQVVRGDSAAYFCASLGWNTGELFFGEGSRLTVL.

The chain combines TRBV20-1 with TRBJ2-3; 8 nucleotides line up with TRBD1. This CDR3 region has 14 residues. Losses at the gene ends were 5 bases for V and 2 bases for J; bases not matched to a gene: 6. Germline loops: CDR1 DFQATT, CDR2 SNEGSKA (reference sequence). The CDR3 DNA follows: TGCAGTGCTGCCAGGGGACAGGACACAGATACGCAGTATTTT. Protein product: CSAARGQDTDTQYF.

The J gene is TRBJ1-5, the V gene TRBV6-1; 9 nucleotides align to TRBD1. Germline CDR1 reads MNHNS; CDR2 reads SASEGT. This CDR3 is 13 amino acids long. V gave up 9 bases and J gave up 2 bases; unmatched junction bases: 2. The CDR3 is CASRQGGNQPQHF. The CDR3 coding sequence is TGTGCCAGTAGACAGGGGGGCAATCAGCCCCAGCATTTT.

This clonotype was found many times. V and J are TRBV15 and TRBJ2-7; 11 bases agree with TRBD1. V trimming: 1 base; J trimming: 8 bases; junction bases outside the gene matches: 10. The CDR3 is made up of 16 amino acids. Germline CDR1 and CDR2: LNHNV and YYDKDF (reference sequence). CDR3 in DNA: TGTGCCACCAGCAGAGGCCAGGACAGGGGGCTGAATCAGCAGTACTTC. Translated: CATSRGQDRGLNQQYF.

This clonotype was counted a few times. The chain joins TRBV4-3 to TRBJ2-3; the D gene could be TRBD1 or TRBD2 (5 bases each). V was clipped by 0 bases and J by 0 bases, with 10 bases between them. The CDR3 covers 16 residues. CDR1 and CDR2 (germline): LGHNA, YSLEER. CDR3 loop: CASSQEPGDSTDTQYF. The CDR3 DNA reads TGCGCCAGCAGCCAAGAACCCGGGGACAGCACAGATACGCAGTATTTT.

J is TRBJ2-7 and V is TRBV6-2 or TRBV6-3, with unresolved D. Germline V gene lookup returns CDR1 MNHEY and CDR2 SVGEGT. V gave up 7 bases and J gave up 6 bases, with 19 bases separating them. This CDR3 has 14 residues. The CDR3 sequence: CASTLRGDLGEQYF. CDR3 DNA sequence: TGTGCCAGCACTCTGAGAGGCGATCTCGGCGAGCAGTACTTC.

In its sample, this clonotype was seen many times. The chain couples TRBV7-9 to TRBJ2-5, with a tentative D call TRBD1 (5 bases). Germline CDR1 SEHNR, CDR2 FQNEAQ (reference sequence). The ends were cut back, 5 bases at V and 0 bases at J, with 10 bases in the middle. The CDR3 runs 14 residues. For the CDR3, the DNA is TGTGCCAGCAGCCTGGGGCCGAACCAAGAGACCCAGTACTTC. Amino acid sequence: CASSLGPNQETQYF.

The gene calls are TRBV10-3 and TRBJ2-7; 10 bases map to TRBD1. V was pared by 6 bases and J by 7 bases, with 6 bases of the junction left unmatched. Germline V gives CDR1 ENHRY, CDR2 SYGVKD. The CDR3 consists of 13 residues. CDR3 in DNA: TGTGCCATCAGGGGGACAGGGGTCCGGGAGCAGTACTTC. This translates into CAIRGTGVREQYF.

This clonotype was counted between two and nine times. The chain couples TRBV28 to TRBJ2-1, with D perhaps given as TRBD1 or TRBD2 (5 bases each). V lost 6 bases to trimming and J lost 5 bases, with 17 bases between them. This CDR3 is built from 15 residues. Germline V lookup: CDR1 MDHEN, CDR2 SYDVKM. For the CDR3, the DNA is TGTGCCAGCAGCCCTGGGGGATCCTTGGACAATGAGCAGTTCTTC. Translated: CASSPGGSLDNEQFF.

Details on this clonotype: The conserved final phenylalanine or tryptophan is absent from the CDR3, which likely points to a read error. The V and J genes are TRBV5-1 and TRBJ1-2; 11 nucleotides line up with TRBD1. Germline loops: CDR1 SGHRS, CDR2 YFSETQ. The CDR3 is 16 amino acids. The V and J ends lost 4 bases and 4 bases, in that order; junction bases with no gene match: 9. CDR3 DNA sequence: TGCGCCAGCAGCATAGACCGGGACAGGGGGAGCTATGGCTACACCCTC. It is translated as CASSIDRDRGSYGYTL.

This clonotype was observed a single time. The chain employs TRBV10-3 and TRBJ1-6; weak D call: TRBD1 (6 bases). The CDR3 runs to 15 residues. The ends were cut back, 5 bases at V and 16 bases at J, with 24 bases in the middle. Germline CDR1 is ENHRY and CDR2 is SYGVKD. The CDR3 DNA sequence: TGTGCCATCAGTAATGCAGGCGGACAGTCGTTCCGGCTCCACTTT. Protein: CAISNAGGQSFRLHF.

The chain links TRBV3-1 to TRBJ2-7; 9 nucleotides match TRBD1. The CDR3 has 17 residues. The germline gives CDR1 LGHDT, CDR2 YNNKEL (reference sequence). V trimming: 0 bases; J trimming: 4 bases; junction bases outside the gene matches: 10. The CDR3: CASSQEYGTGNMYEQYF. As DNA, the CDR3 is TGTGCCAGCAGCCAAGAATATGGGACAGGGAATATGTACGAGCAGTACTTC.

The V call is TRBV28, the J call TRBJ1-2; D remains ambiguous. Between the trimmed V and J ends, which lost 3 bases and 2 bases, there was a span of 16 bases. Germline loops: CDR1 MDHEN, CDR2 SYDVKM. CDR3 size: 16 residues. The DNA of the CDR3 is TGTGCCAGCAGTTTTCCCCGTGGACCTCAAAACTATGGCTACACCTTC. Translating it yields CASSFPRGPQNYGYTF.

This clonotype showed up just a few times. V is TRBV12-3 or TRBV12-4 and J is TRBJ2-7; 9 bases align to TRBD2. The ends lost 3 bases at V and 5 bases at J; junction bases unmatched: 5. The CDR3 has 14 residues. The CDR3 region has the DNA TGTGCCAGCAGTTTCGCGGGAGGGCGAAACGAGCAGTACTTC. Translated, it gives CASSFAGGRNEQYF.

V usage is TRBV12-3 or TRBV12-4 and J usage is TRBJ2-1; maybe TRBD2 (6 bases). The V gene lost 1 base and the J gene lost 2 bases, with 12 bases spanning the gap. The CDR3 is 16 amino acids. The CDR3 is CASSLVLTGAYNEQFF. In nucleotides, the CDR3 is TGTGCCAGCAGTTTAGTACTAACGGGAGCCTACAATGAGCAGTTCTTC.

V is TRBV30 and J is TRBJ2-3; 7 bases match TRBD1. CDR3 length: 14 amino acids. CDR1 and CDR2 (germline): GTSNPN, SVGIG (reference sequence). The J segment lost 5 bases and the V segment lost 4 bases, leaving 9 bases of the junction unmatched. CDR3 region: CAWKRQGLGDTQYF. CDR3 sequence (DNA): TGTGCCTGGAAGAGACAGGGTCTCGGAGATACGCAGTATTTT.

This clonotype has more than one count but fewer than ten. The chain recombines TRBV29-1 with TRBJ1-2; the D is unclear. The germline CDR1 and CDR2 sequences are SQVTM and ANQGSEA. Trimming stripped 4 bases from V and 0 bases from J, with 12 bases between. CDR3 length equals 14 residues. The CDR3 here is CSVGRVGTNYGYTF. DNA of the CDR3: TGCAGCGTTGGAAGGGTCGGCACTAACTATGGCTACACCTTC.

The gene calls are TRBV9 and TRBJ1-1, with D maybe TRBD1 (6 bases). Germline loops: CDR1 SGDLS, CDR2 YYNGEE. V shed 7 bases and J shed 1 base, with 8 bases lying between them. The CDR3 is 12 residues long. Written as DNA, the CDR3 is TGTGCCAGCGGACAGCAGAACACTGAAGCTTTCTTT. This codes for CASGQQNTEAFF.

This clonotype was picked up many times. The chain couples TRBV7-7 to TRBJ2-1; D possibly matches TRBD1 or TRBD2 (6 bases each). Germline V CDR1 and CDR2: SSHAT, FNYEAQ (reference sequence). The V end was cut by 5 bases, the J end by 7 bases, with 18 bases between. This CDR3 has 15 residues. This chain's CDR3 is CASSTGRGRYNEQFF. In DNA form, the CDR3 reads TGTGCCAGCAGCACGGGAAGGGGGAGGTATAATGAGCAGTTCTTC.

The V call is TRBV20-1, the J call TRBJ2-1, with D unresolved. CDR1 DFQATT and CDR2 SNEGSKA come from the germline V gene (reference sequence). CDR3 size: 14 residues. V lost 7 bases and J lost 6, with 19 bases in between. The CDR3 is CSGSIPQFGNEQFF. CDR3 sequence (DNA): TGCAGTGGTTCGATACCACAGTTCGGCAATGAGCAGTTCTTC.

In this sample, this clonotype turned up a few times. J is TRBJ2-7 and V is TRBV11-1, with TRBD1 as a possible D gene (6 bases). The germline V gene encodes CDR1 SGHAT and CDR2 FQDESV (reference sequence). Trimming stripped 1 base from V and 0 bases from J, with 19 bases between. This CDR3 contains 18 residues. CDR3 sequence reads: CASSLEAGTIRSSYEQYF. CDR3 coding DNA: TGTGCCAGCAGCTTAGAGGCCGGGACAATACGAAGCTCCTACGAGCAGTACTTC.

The chain employs TRBV7-9 and TRBJ2-1; 14 bases match TRBD2. The CDR3 spans 15 residues. Germline V gene data show CDR1 as SEHNR and CDR2 as FQNEAQ (reference sequence). Trimming removed 4 bases from V and 6 bases from J; junction bases left unmatched: 2. The CDR3 coding sequence is TGTGCCAGCAGCTGGGGGACTAGCGGGGGCAATGAGCAGTTCTTC. Protein product: CASSWGTSGGNEQFF.

A few counts support this clonotype. The chain is built from TRBV21-1 and TRBJ2-7. TRBV21-1 is classified as a pseudogene. This CDR3 has 12 amino acids. The CDR3 DNA is TGTGCCAGCAGCAAGCACGTGGGCGAGCAGTACTTC. Residues: CASSKHVGEQYF.

This clonotype was counted once. V gene TRBV18 combines with J gene TRBJ2-2, with D tentatively TRBD2 (6 bases). The CDR3 consists of 17 residues. The germline V gene has CDR1 KGHSH and CDR2 LQKENI. V was pared by 0 bases and J by 3 bases, with 14 bases between. The chain's CDR3 is CASSPPMAAGHTGELFF. The CDR3 DNA is TGTGCCAGCTCACCACCAATGGCGGCGGGACACACCGGGGAGCTGTTTTTT.

V and J are TRBV3-1 and TRBJ2-1; TRBD1 is a possible D gene (5 bases). Trimming removed 4 bases at V and 7 bases at J, with 26 bases between. CDR3 length: 18 amino acids. CDR1 is LGHDT, CDR2 YNNKEL, per germline (reference sequence). In DNA, the CDR3 is TGTGCCAGCAGCCCCCTACCCCTAGGACCTCCGGCAGGGAATGAGCAGTTCTTC. Its translation: CASSPLPLGPPAGNEQFF.